The rows below give T cell receptor beta chains drawn from one sample of a study of immune evolution from preneoplasia to lung adenocarcinoma. The table came from immunoSEQ multiplex PCR; TCRdb's copy has only in-frame clones and leaves some out. The sample shows fewer than 7,000 clones, 60% to 80% of them seen only once. The specimen sequenced was FFPE minimally invasive lung adenocarcinoma tissue. Source of these receptors: a person aged 65 to 79 with lung adenocarcinoma. The CDR3 runs from the conserved cysteine through the conserved F or W. The order of the fields is D gene, clone size, J gene, V gene, CDR3 DNA, CDR3 protein. D genes are given only for firm matches. Rows give clone size only sometimes, using once, few, many, or a class for an expanded clone.

D: -; size: once; J: TRBJ1-2; V: TRBV19; DNA: TGTGCCAGTAGCTCCACGACAGCAGATAACTATGGCTACACCTTC; CDR3: CASSSTTADNYGYTF
D: -; size: few; J: TRBJ2-1; V: TRBV5-6; DNA: TGTGCCAGCAGCTCCCCCTCAGATGGTCGGGGCGGCGGAGATGAGCAGTTCTTC; CDR3: CASSSPSDGRGGGDEQFF
D: -; size: -; J: TRBJ2-1; V: TRBV7-9; DNA: TGTGCCAGCAGTGCAGAGTCTACATTCTTC; CDR3: CASSAESTFF
D: -; size: -; J: TRBJ1-2; V: TRBV15; DNA: TGTGCCACCAGCAGAGCTGGGACGGGACCTGGCTACACCTTC; CDR3: CATSRAGTGPGYTF
D: TRBD2; size: few; J: TRBJ2-1; V: TRBV13; DNA: TGTGCCAGCAGCTTAATGGCTAGCGGGAGGAACTATGAGCAGTTCTTC; CDR3: CASSLMASGRNYEQFF
D: -; size: -; J: TRBJ1-1; V: TRBV7-9; DNA: TGTGCCAGCAGCTTAGGATCAGCCTTGAACACTGAAGCTTTCTTT; CDR3: CASSLGSALNTEAFF
D: TRBD2; size: once; J: TRBJ2-7; V: TRBV6-5; DNA: TGTGCCAGCAGTCCCGGGGGGGAGCAATACTTC; CDR3: CASSPGGEQYF
D: -; size: few; J: TRBJ1-2; V: TRBV2; DNA: TGTGCCAGCAGTGAAGACAGGAGCCTATATGGCTACACCTTC; CDR3: CASSEDRSLYGYTF
D: -; size: -; J: TRBJ1-6; V: TRBV7-9; DNA: TGTGCCAGCTGGGAAGGTCATTATAATTCACCCCTCCACTTT; CDR3: CASWEGHYNSPLHF
D: -; size: -; J: TRBJ2-7; V: TRBV7-2; DNA: TGTGCCAGCAGCTTAAGCGTTTTTTACGAGCAGTACTTC; CDR3: CASSLSVFYEQYF
D: -; size: -; J: TRBJ2-7; V: TRBV5-1; DNA: TGCGCCAGCAGGCAGGTCCAGTCCTACGAGCAGTACTTC; CDR3: CASRQVQSYEQYF
D: -; size: few; J: TRBJ1-3; V: TRBV9; DNA: TGTGCCAGCAGCCGCTCTGGAAACACCATATATTTT; CDR3: CASSRSGNTIYF
D: -; size: -; J: TRBJ2-1; V: TRBV7-3; DNA: TGTGCCAGCAGCTTAGGGCCTTTCGGAGATGAGCAGTTCTTC; CDR3: CASSLGPFGDEQFF
D: -; size: -; J: TRBJ2-1; V: TRBV27; DNA: TGTGCCAGCAGTGTGGCGGGTAGATACAATGAGCAGTTCTTC; CDR3: CASSVAGRYNEQFF
D: TRBD1; size: -; J: TRBJ1-5; V: TRBV7-6; DNA: TGTGCCAGCAGTCCGGGGACAGGGGGTGGGCAGCCCCAGCATTTT; CDR3: CASSPGTGGGQPQHF
D: -; size: -; J: TRBJ2-3; V: TRBV1; DNA: TGCACCGCCGAGAAGACGGGAGAAGATACGCAGTATTTT; CDR3: CTAEKTGEDTQYF
D: -; size: -; J: TRBJ2-3; V: TRBV5-4; DNA: TGTGCCAGCAGTAGCCCAGGCGTGGGTACGCAGTATTTT; CDR3: CASSSPGVGTQYF
D: -; size: -; J: TRBJ2-2; V: TRBV27; DNA: TGTGCCAGCAGAGCAGGGACAGCGGGGTCCGGGGAGCTGTTTTTT; CDR3: CASRAGTAGSGELFF
D: -; size: -; J: TRBJ2-1; V: TRBV20-1; DNA: TGCAGTGCTGAGCTAGCCGGTGAGCAGTTCTTC; CDR3: CSAELAGEQFF
D: -; size: few; J: TRBJ1-2; V: TRBV5-7; DNA: TGTGCCAGCAGCTTGCACTTAGAAGGGAGGTATGGCTACACCTTC; CDR3: CASSLHLEGRYGYTF
D: -; size: -; J: TRBJ1-4; V: TRBV9; DNA: TGTGCCAGCAGCACCTTTGGTGAAAAACTGTTTTTT; CDR3: CASSTFGEKLFF
D: -; size: -; J: TRBJ2-3; V: TRBV27; DNA: TGTGCCAGCAGTTTAAAGGGGACCCGACGGGATACGCAGTATTTT; CDR3: CASSLKGTRRDTQYF
D: -; size: -; J: TRBJ2-1; V: TRBV4-3; DNA: TGCGCCAGCAGCCAAGTCATTACTAGCAGGTACAATGAGCAGTTCTTC; CDR3: CASSQVITSRYNEQFF
D: -; size: -; J: TRBJ2-3; V: TRBV11-3; DNA: TGTGCCAGCAGCTCCGGGATGGCGGAGACAGATACGCAGTATTTT; CDR3: CASSSGMAETDTQYF
D: TRBD1; size: once; J: TRBJ2-7; V: TRBV28; DNA: TGTGCCAGCAGTCCCCCGGGACAGGGGGCCTCCGAGCAGTACTTC; CDR3: CASSPPGQGASEQYF
D: -; size: -; J: TRBJ2-7; V: TRBV28; DNA: TGTGCCAGCAGTTTCAGGGCCCCCACCTACGAGCAGTACTTC; CDR3: CASSFRAPTYEQYF
D: TRBD2; size: few; J: TRBJ2-7; V: TRBV14; DNA: TGTGCCAGCAGCCAAGATTCGGGGGGGTCCGAGCAGTACTTC; CDR3: CASSQDSGGSEQYF
D: -; size: once; J: TRBJ2-3; V: TRBV6-5; DNA: TGTGCCAGCAGCCGCCTCCTCACAGATACGCAGTATTTT; CDR3: CASSRLLTDTQYF
D: TRBD1; size: few; J: TRBJ2-7; V: TRBV7-9; DNA: TGTGCCAGCAGCGTTCGGGGACAGGGGGTTTACGAGCAGTACTTC; CDR3: CASSVRGQGVYEQYF
D: -; size: -; J: TRBJ1-2; V: TRBV5-5; DNA: TGTGCCAGCAGCCTCCGGGACACTGATGGCTACACCTTC; CDR3: CASSLRDTDGYTF
D: TRBD1; size: -; J: TRBJ1-3; V: TRBV6-1; DNA: TGTGCCAGCAGTGGTCCGGCAGGGGGATCTGGAAACACCATATATTTT; CDR3: CASSGPAGGSGNTIYF
D: -; size: -; J: TRBJ1-4; V: TRBV28; DNA: TGTGCCAGCAGTCTCCCTTACGGTGGTGAAAAACTGTTTTTT; CDR3: CASSLPYGGEKLFF
D: -; size: -; J: TRBJ2-7; V: TRBV19; DNA: TGTGCCAGTAGTATTCTCAGGGGACCTTCCTACGAGCAGTACTTC; CDR3: CASSILRGPSYEQYF
D: -; size: -; J: TRBJ2-3; V: TRBV6-4; DNA: TGTGCCAGCAGTGACCAAGGGCACGTGCAGTATTTT; CDR3: CASSDQGHVQYF
D: -; size: -; J: TRBJ1-5; V: TRBV10-2; DNA: TGCGCCAGCAGCGACCCTTATAGCAATCAGCCCCAGCATTTT; CDR3: CASSDPYSNQPQHF
D: TRBD1; size: -; J: TRBJ2-2; V: TRBV18; DNA: TGTGCCAGCTCACAGCCGGGACAGGGGAACACCGGGGAGCTGTTTTTT; CDR3: CASSQPGQGNTGELFF
D: -; size: -; J: TRBJ1-2; V: TRBV7-6; DNA: TGTGCCAGCAGCTCTGACTGGGCCTATGGCTACACCTTC; CDR3: CASSSDWAYGYTF
D: -; size: -; J: TRBJ2-3; V: TRBV7-9; DNA: TGTGCCAGCAGCTTAGACCCCCCGAGGGGCACAGATACGCAGTATTTT; CDR3: CASSLDPPRGTDTQYF